This T cell receptor beta chain was sequenced during a study of graft-versus-host responses after intestinal transplantation. Study results and caveats: Recipient marrow harbored GvH clones, some of which surfaced first in ileum or blood.

The method was immunoSEQ multiplex PCR; TCRdb's version includes in-frame clones alone and lacks a portion of them. The sample carries approximately 19,000 clones, about nine tenths recorded once. A remark on this clone: Its antigen is as yet unknown.

The TCR comes from a human patient who received an intestinal transplant, so some T cells may come from the graft donor. The sequenced sample was PBMCs, obtained roughly 390 days after transplant.

Here the CDR3 DNA reads TGTGCCAGCTCACCACAGGGCAATCAGCCCCAGCATTTT. It encodes CASSPQGNQPQHF. V is TRBV18 and J is TRBJ1-5; D gene uncertain. V gave up 1 base and J gave up 2 bases, with 3 bases separating them. Germline V gene lookup returns CDR1 KGHSH and CDR2 LQKENI. The CDR3 runs 13 residues.